These T cell receptor beta chains were read from a single sample in a study of T cell repertoires in cytomegalovirus infection. Using its own MiXCR run on the reads, TCRdb lists one record per CDR3 protein. This table has some 20,000 distinct CDR3 sequences, about 40% appearing once. No antigen is known for these receptors. The sequencing used CD8+ T cells from cultured PBMCs, collected from culture after CMV antigen stimulation. The receptor source for this set is a human donor in good health (CMV status not recorded). Some clones in this sample may be carry-over from other donors' samples. The CDR3 runs from the conserved cysteine through the conserved F or W. The D gene is left open where the match is weak.

cdr3_length j_call d_call v_call cdr3_aa
12 TRBJ1-1 TRBD1 TRBV30 CAWKDRVTEAFF
12 TRBJ1-4 . TRBV7-8 CASSLNLEKLFF
12 TRBJ1-3 . TRBV20-1 CSCGSSGNTIYF
16 TRBJ1-6 TRBD1 TRBV5-6 CASSLRQGPYNSPLHF
14 TRBJ2-1 TRBD2 TRBV7-2 CASSPWGGGNEQFF
14 TRBJ1-4 TRBD1 TRBV12-3/TRBV12-4 CASSLGQGTEKLFF
13 TRBJ1-1 . TRBV27 CASTSGLNTEAFF
14 TRBJ1-4 . TRBV11-2 CASSFSWTHEKLFF
14 TRBJ2-1 TRBD2 TRBV25-1 CASSDLAGVNEQFF
15 TRBJ2-3 TRBD2 TRBV9 CASSPRLAGTDTQYF
13 TRBJ1-5 . TRBV24-1 CATSDSGNQPQHF